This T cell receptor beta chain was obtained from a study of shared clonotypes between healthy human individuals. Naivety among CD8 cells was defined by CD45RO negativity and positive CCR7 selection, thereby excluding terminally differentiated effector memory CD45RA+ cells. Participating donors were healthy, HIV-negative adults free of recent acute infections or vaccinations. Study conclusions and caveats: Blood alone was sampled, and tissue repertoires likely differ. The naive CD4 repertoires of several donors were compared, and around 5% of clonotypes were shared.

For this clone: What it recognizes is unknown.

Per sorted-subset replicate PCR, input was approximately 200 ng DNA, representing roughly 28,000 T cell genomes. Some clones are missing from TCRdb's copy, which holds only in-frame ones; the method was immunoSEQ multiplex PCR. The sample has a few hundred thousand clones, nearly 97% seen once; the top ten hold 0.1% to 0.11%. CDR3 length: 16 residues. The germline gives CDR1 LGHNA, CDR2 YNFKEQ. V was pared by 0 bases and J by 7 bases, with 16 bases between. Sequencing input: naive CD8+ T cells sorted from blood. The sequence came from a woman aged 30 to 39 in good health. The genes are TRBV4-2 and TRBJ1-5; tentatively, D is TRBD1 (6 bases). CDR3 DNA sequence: TGTGCCAGCAGCCAAGAGGTTGGCAGGGGAAACCAGCCCCAGCATTTT. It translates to CASSQEVGRGNQPQHF.